One sample yielded the 17 T cell receptor beta chains listed below, sequenced in a study of shared clonotypes between healthy human individuals. Clones were sequenced by immunoSEQ multiplex PCR, and TCRdb holds only the in-frame ones, with some missing. The repertoire holds some 790,000 clones, with roughly 72% as singletons. The sequencing input was memory CD4+ T cells sorted from blood. Subset meaning: CD45RA-negative fraction. These receptors came from a woman between 25 and 40 years old in good health.

The rearrangement uses TRBV6-6 and TRBJ2-1; D may be TRBD2 (6 bases). Trimming cost V 2 bases and J 10 bases, with 9 bases left between them. Germline V CDR1 and CDR2: MNHNY, SVGAGI (reference sequence). This CDR3 region has 12 residues. The CDR3 here is CASSYLGGEQFF. CDR3 bases: TGTGCCAGCAGTTACCTCGGGGGAGAGCAGTTCTTC.

The chain links TRBV5-4 to TRBJ1-1, with TRBD1 identical over 8 bases. Unmatched junction bases numbered 6, after V lost 4 bases and J lost 4 bases. From germline, CDR1 is SGHNT and CDR2 YYREEE (reference sequence). The CDR3 consists of 14 residues. The CDR3: CASSSTRGPTEAFF. The CDR3 nucleotides read TGTGCCAGCAGCAGTACCAGGGGGCCCACTGAAGCTTTCTTT.

The V call is TRBV19, the J call TRBJ1-5; weak D call: TRBD1 (5 bases). This CDR3 comprises 15 residues. V dropped 3 bases and J dropped 3 bases, with 12 bases sitting between them. CDR1 is LNHDA, CDR2 SQIVND, per germline (reference sequence). The CDR3 reads CASSISGLNNQPQHF. The CDR3 DNA reads as TGTGCCAGTAGTATCTCGGGGCTGAACAATCAGCCCCAGCATTTT.

The CDR3: CATSRGNSGESTDTQYF. The CDR3 DNA is TGTGCCACCAGCAGGGGTAATAGCGGAGAGAGCACAGATACGCAGTATTTT. The V gene is TRBV15, the J gene TRBJ2-3, with D possibly being TRBD2 (6 bases). This CDR3 contains 17 residues. The germline gives CDR1 LNHNV, CDR2 YYDKDF (reference sequence). Trimming pared 3 bases from V and 0 bases from J, leaving 16 bases between.

The genes are TRBV5-1 and TRBJ2-1; TRBD2 matches at 7 bases. V shed 3 bases and J 7 bases; nucleotides not matched to a gene: 7. CDR3 length equals 14 residues. Germline loops: CDR1 SGHRS, CDR2 YFSETQ. CDR3 sequence reads: CASSSVGRGNEQFF. In DNA, the CDR3 is TGCGCCAGCAGCTCCGTAGGGCGGGGGAATGAGCAGTTCTTC.

Only one count was recorded for this clone. This chain joins TRBV10-1 and TRBJ2-1, with a possible D match to TRBD2 (6 bases). The germline gives CDR1 WNHNN, CDR2 SYGVQD (reference sequence). Trimming cost V 4 bases and J 8 bases, with 15 bases left between them. This CDR3 has 14 residues. The CDR3 DNA sequence: TGCGCCAGCAGTGTTAGGAGGGGTAGGGATGAGCAGTTCTTC. This translates into CASSVRRGRDEQFF.

This rearrangement joins TRBV7-2 to TRBJ2-7; 12 bases match TRBD2. V lost 0 bases, J lost 6 bases, and 0 bases stayed unmatched. Germline CDR1 reads SGHTA; CDR2 reads FQGNSA. CDR3 length: 14 residues. The CDR3 bases are TGTGCCAGCAGCTTAGCACTAGCGGGAGGCGAGCAGTACTTC. Amino acids: CASSLALAGGEQYF.

This clone has only one observation. The chain combines TRBV28 with TRBJ1-5; TRBD1 agrees at 7 bases. The CDR3 runs to 15 residues. Germline-derived CDR1 and CDR2 are MDHEN and SYDVKM. V shed 10 bases and J 2 bases; nucleotides not matched to a gene: 11. This chain's CDR3 is CATTPTGIGNQPQHF. DNA of the CDR3: TGTGCCACCACACCGACAGGGATTGGCAATCAGCCCCAGCATTTT.

This chain links TRBV29-1 with TRBJ2-7; possibly TRBD2 for D (5 bases). V was shortened by 7 bases and J by 3 bases, with 22 bases between the two germline ends. From germline, CDR1 is SQVTM and CDR2 ANQGSEA. This CDR3 spans 15 amino acids. CDR3 in amino acids: CSARQRATGGYEQYF. DNA for the CDR3: TGCAGCGCCCGCCAGCGAGCGACTGGAGGCTACGAGCAGTACTTC.

This sequence joins TRBV2 and TRBJ2-5; 11 bases map to TRBD2. CDR1 and CDR2 (germline): SNHLY, FYNNEI. V lost 8 bases, J lost 5 bases, and 10 bases stayed unmatched. The CDR3 totals 15 residues. In DNA form, the CDR3 reads TGTGCCAGCGGGCTAGCGGGAGGCTCCGGGGAGACCCAGTACTTC. Protein sequence: CASGLAGGSGETQYF. Filled out from reference TRBV2 and TRBJ2-5, the complete variable domain reads EPEVTQTPSHQVTQMGQEVILRCVPISNHLYFYWYRQILGQKVEFLVSFYNNEISEKSEIFDDQFSVERPDGSNFTLKIRSTKLEDSAMYFCASGLAGGSGETQYFGPGTRLLVL.

The chain employs TRBV5-6 and TRBJ2-1; the match to TRBD2 covers 10 bases. This CDR3 has 15 residues. Germline V CDR1 and CDR2: SGHDT, YYEEEE. Unmatched junction bases numbered 3, after V lost 4 bases and J lost 2 bases. The CDR3 coding sequence is TGTGCCAGCAGCACCCTAGCGGGAGCCTACAATGAGCAGTTCTTC. This codes for CASSTLAGAYNEQFF.

The rearrangement links TRBV2 to TRBJ2-7, with D possibly being TRBD1 (5 bases). This CDR3 contains 15 residues. CDR1 and CDR2 from the germline V gene are SNHLY and FYNNEI. V lost 3 bases and J 1 base, leaving 13 bases between the germline ends. CDR3 residues: CASSEQGRASYEQYF. CDR3 DNA sequence: TGTGCCAGCAGTGAGCAAGGCAGGGCATCCTACGAGCAGTACTTC.

To note about this clone: A read error may be the cause here, since a much bigger clone is one base away. This sample includes further DNA sequences coding for the same CDR3. The chain carries TRBV5-1 and TRBJ2-1; 9 bases match TRBD2. This CDR3 has 15 amino acids. V was pared by 3 bases and J by 4 bases, with 5 bases of the junction left unmatched. CDR1 and CDR2 (germline): SGHRS, YFSETQ. CDR3 coding DNA: TGCGCCAGCAGCTCGGATAGCGGGAGTTACAATGAGCAGTTCTTC. Residues: CASSSDSGSYNEQFF.

V and J are TRBV5-5 and TRBJ1-1, with a tentative D call TRBD1 (5 bases). This CDR3 comprises 13 residues. The V end was cut by 2 bases, the J end by 3 bases, with 8 bases between. Germline CDR1 is SGHKS and CDR2 is YYEKEE (reference sequence). The CDR3 here is CASSFKGDTEAFF. In DNA, the CDR3 is TGTGCCAGCAGCTTCAAAGGGGACACTGAAGCTTTCTTT. The complete variable domain, with remaining parts taken from reference TRBV5-5 and TRBJ1-1, reads DAGVTQSPTHLIKTRGQQVTLRCSPISGHKSVSWYQQVLGQGPQFIFQYYEKEERGRGNFPDRFSARQFPNYSSELNVNALLLGDSALYLCASSFKGDTEAFFGQGTRLTVV.

The chain links TRBV11-1 to TRBJ1-2; 9 nucleotides align to TRBD1. The J segment lost 8 bases and the V segment lost 0 bases, leaving 4 bases of the junction unmatched. This CDR3 region has 14 residues. The germline gives CDR1 SGHAT, CDR2 FQDESV (reference sequence). The CDR3 DNA is TGTGCCAGCAGCTTAGCACAGGGGGCCGGGGGCTACACCTTC. Protein product: CASSLAQGAGGYTF.

As concerns this clone: This same CDR3 is encoded by further DNA sequences in the sample. The rearrangement uses TRBV5-1 and TRBJ1-2; possible D gene TRBD1, 6 bases. The ends were cut back, 0 bases at V and 5 bases at J, with 11 bases in the middle. Looked up from germline, CDR1 is SGHRS and CDR2 is YFSETQ. This CDR3 spans 14 amino acids. The CDR3 is CASSLAGTLYGYTF. CDR3 sequence (DNA): TGCGCCAGCAGCTTGGCGGGGACACTGTATGGCTACACCTTC.

The V call is TRBV5-1, the J call TRBJ2-7, with a weak D call TRBD1 (6 bases). Trimming cost V 2 bases and J 4 bases, with 16 bases left between them. The CDR3 length is 15 residues. The germline gives CDR1 SGHRS, CDR2 YFSETQ. The CDR3 sequence is CASSFLQGTSYEQYF. The CDR3 DNA reads TGCGCCAGCAGCTTCCTGCAGGGGACGTCTTACGAGCAGTACTTC. Together with reference TRBV5-1 and TRBJ2-7, the CDR3 gives the full variable domain: KAGVTQTPRYLIKTRGQQVTLSCSPISGHRSVSWYQQTPGQGLQFLFEYFSETQRNKGNFPGRFSGRQFSNSRSEMNVSTLELGDSALYLCASSFLQGTSYEQYFGPGTRLTVT.